This note documents a single T cell receptor (beta chain) sequence. The antigen is not known. V was pared by 1 base and J by 6 bases, with 4 bases of the junction left unmatched. CDR1 is SEHNR and CDR2 is FQNEAQ in the germline V gene (reference sequence). This CDR3 is 15 amino acids long. Molecular barcoding with unique molecular identifiers was used for the TCRbeta library. MiXCR, applied by TCRdb to the PCR reads, yields one record per CDR3 protein. The table shows roughly 82,000 distinct CDR3 sequences, with roughly an eighth occurring only once. This record belongs to a study of T-cell reconstitution after alpha-beta-depleted transplantation in children. Study-wide results and limits: Surviving recipient T cells and thymic progenitors underlay high day-60 TCRbeta diversity in some patients. Counts and diversity of T cells one year after transplant came mostly from newly produced T cells. By about two months after transplant, alpha-beta T cells reportedly arose from several hundred graft clones that had expanded.

The TCR originated in a male patient between 2 and 10 years old who had a stem cell transplant for acute lymphoblastic leukemia, so the T cells may come from the graft donor. The starting material was PBMCs, mostly from graft donor cells, obtained 180 days after TCRalphabeta/CD19-depleted stem cell transplant. The chain joins TRBV7-9 to TRBJ2-1; 9 nucleotides agree with TRBD2. The CDR3 sequence: CASSLEVAGANEQFF. For the CDR3, the DNA is TGTGCCAGCAGCTTAGAGGTAGCGGGGGCCAATGAGCAGTTCTTC.